This TCR beta chain originates from a study of beta chain features in type 1 diabetes. Study-wide points: For Type 1 diabetes patients, all four CD4+ subsets carried TCRB CDR3s that were moderately but significantly shorter.

With respect to this clone: Antigen unknown.

CDR1 and CDR2 (germline): MNHNY, SVGAGI (reference sequence). The CDR3 consists of 13 residues. With 0 bases removed from V and 9 bases from J, the gap between germline ends came to 11 bases. Each of the CD4+ naive, central memory, regulatory and stem cell-like memory populations was sorted via CD45RO/CCR7/CD25/CD127/CD95/CD27. All of the isolated RNA was reverse transcribed, so expressed TCRB transcripts were sequenced. Produced via immunoSEQ multiplex PCR; TCRdb's table is partial and in-frame only. The sample includes about 27,000 clones, 50% to 65% of them seen just once. The source of this sequence is a woman aged 18-30 years with type 1 diabetes. V and J are TRBV6-6 and TRBJ2-5, with unresolved D. The sample taken for sequencing was Tregs from blood. The DNA of the CDR3 is TGTGCCAGCAGTTACTCTGAGCAAACGGCCCAGTACTTC. The encoded protein is CASSYSEQTAQYF.